Each of the 9 T cell receptor beta chains below was sequenced from the same sample in a study of T-cell memory formation after mild COVID-19. TCRdb re-derived calls from the 5' RACE reads in MiXCR, one entry per CDR3 protein. The sample has about half a million distinct CDR3 sequences; 15% to 20% are singletons. The sample consisted of PBMCs or a T cell subset sorted from them (not recorded which). These receptors were obtained from an adult woman who had mild COVID-19 (a few samples of this study predate the infection). Cell type and time point are not known.

The genes are TRBV24-1 and TRBJ2-1, with a tentative D call TRBD1 (5 bases). The CDR3 is 14 amino acids. V lost 2 bases, J lost 8 bases, and 12 bases lay in between. Germline loops: CDR1 KGHDR, CDR2 SFDVKD. The CDR3 nucleotides read TGTGCCACCAGTGATTCGCAGGGATTCGATGAGCAGTTCTTC. This sequence encodes CATSDSQGFDEQFF.

V gene TRBV6-2 or TRBV6-3 combines with J gene TRBJ1-2; weak D call: TRBD1 (6 bases). The germline V and J ends were trimmed by 2 bases and 4 bases, with 14 bases remaining between them. The CDR3 runs 15 residues. CDR1 is MNHEY, CDR2 SVGEGT, per germline. As DNA, the CDR3 is TGTGCCAGCAGTTACGTGGCCAGGGGATTCTATGGCTACACCTTC. The encoded protein is CASSYVARGFYGYTF.

The chain links TRBV10-3 to TRBJ1-1; the match to TRBD1 covers 8 bases. Per the germline V gene, CDR1 is ENHRY and CDR2 is SYGVKD. V was clipped by 9 bases and J by 0 bases; unmatched bases: 6. The CDR3 is 14 amino acids. Here the CDR3 reads CAMKGQAMNTEAFF. CDR3 bases: TGTGCCATGAAGGGACAGGCCATGAACACTGAAGCTTTCTTT.

J is TRBJ2-7 and V is TRBV5-1; 9 nucleotides line up with TRBD1. The V gene end was trimmed by 4 bases and the J gene end by 5 bases; junction bases not matched to a gene: 7. This CDR3 comprises 14 residues. Per the germline V gene, CDR1 is SGHRS and CDR2 is YFSETQ. The DNA of the CDR3 is TGCGCCAGCAGCCTCCGGGACAGGGAGAACGAGCAGTACTTC. Translation gives CASSLRDRENEQYF.

This sequence joins TRBV11-3 and TRBJ2-1; the match to TRBD2 covers 12 bases. The CDR3 spans 18 residues. Per germline, CDR1 SGHNT and CDR2 YENEEA. V shed 3 bases and J 8 bases; nucleotides not matched to a gene: 14. CDR3 sequence reads: CASSFGLAGPIRGDEQFF. The CDR3 DNA sequence: TGTGCCAGCAGCTTCGGACTAGCGGGACCTATTCGGGGCGATGAGCAGTTCTTC. Full variable domain (remainder filled in from reference TRBV11-3 and TRBJ2-1): EAGVVQSPRYKIIEKKQPVAFWCNPISGHNTLYWYLQNLGQGPELLIRYENEEAVDDSQLPKDRFSAERLKGVDSTLKIQPAELGDSAVYLCASSFGLAGPIRGDEQFFGPGTRLTVL.

The chain carries TRBV12-3 or TRBV12-4 and TRBJ1-1; 7 positions match TRBD1. The CDR3 contains 15 residues. V dropped 7 bases and J dropped 2; count of bases not matched to a gene: 10. Here the CDR3 DNA reads TGTGCCAGCACCACCTGGGGACAGCTAAACACTGAAGCTTTCTTT. This codes for CASTTWGQLNTEAFF.

In this sample, this clonotype turned up a few times. This chain uses TRBV7-6 with TRBJ2-5; 9 nucleotides align to TRBD1. Germline V gene lookup returns CDR1 SGHVS and CDR2 FNYEAQ. With V trimmed by 0 bases and J by 5 bases, 1 base remained unmatched. CDR3 length: 14 amino acids. The CDR3 protein is CASSLAGTGETQYF. The CDR3 DNA reads as TGTGCCAGCAGCTTAGCGGGGACAGGGGAGACCCAGTACTTC.

This clonotype appeared a few times. The chain couples TRBV9 to TRBJ1-6; a possible D gene is TRBD1 (5 bases). V gave up 4 bases and J gave up 7 bases, with 12 bases separating them. The CDR3 covers 14 residues. From germline, CDR1 is SGDLS and CDR2 YYNGEE. This CDR3 reads CASSPARVNSPLHF. CDR3 DNA: TGTGCCAGCAGCCCGGCCAGGGTGAATTCACCCCTCCACTTT.

The chain links TRBV12-3 or TRBV12-4 to TRBJ2-7; unclear D gene. Trimming left V 3 bases short and J 1 base short, with 13 bases between. This CDR3 is built from 15 residues. The CDR3 sequence: CASSLVGDGSYEQYF. The CDR3 DNA sequence: TGTGCCAGCAGTTTGGTGGGTGACGGTTCCTACGAGCAGTACTTC.